The sequence of this TCR beta chain was determined in a study of regulatory T cells in long-lasting Graves disease. Across the study: Treatment with antithyroid drugs for over 5 years, together with positive TSH receptor antibodies, meant persistent Graves' disease. General study results and limits: Newly diagnosed patients shared 966 public clonotypes; persistent patients shared approximately 2,700. Persistent cases favored TRBV28, TRBJ1-2 and TRBJ2-5.

CDR1 and CDR2 from the germline V gene are GTSNPN and SVGIG (reference sequence). Trimming cost V 7 bases and J 5 bases, with 17 bases left between them. This CDR3 region has 13 residues. This clonotype was observed many times. Its antigen is not known. Time point in this sample: persistent/refractory GD, antithyroid drugs over 5 years with positive TRAb. Scientists built the TCR library using RNA that was extracted from PBMCs. Investigators prepared the TCR beta libraries by applying iRepertoire HTBI primers and Arm-PCR of CDR3 regions. TCRdb analysed the multiplex PCR reads with MiXCR anew, one entry per CDR3 protein. The sample holds about 340,000 distinct CDR3 sequences, 20% seen once.

This receptor was obtained from a female donor with Graves disease. Sequenced material: peripheral blood mononuclear cells (PBMCs), taken when the disease was refractory, from a patient treated with antithyroid drugs. The rearrangement joins TRBV30 to TRBJ1-1, with D hard to call. CDR3 nucleotide sequence: TGTGCCTACCCCGGTTCTGGAGGGACTGAAGCTTTCTTT. It is translated as CAYPGSGGTEAFF.